Shown below are 12 T cell receptor beta chains from a single sample sequenced in a study of Ad26.COV2.S vaccination and SARS-CoV-2 variants. Noted treatment: roughly 18 received Ad26.COV2.S at low or high dose, single or two shots; five or six received placebo; per-sample allocation not given. Sampling happened 63 days after the first vaccine or placebo injection. This table comes from immunoSEQ multiplex PCR, and its TCRdb copy is limited to in-frame clones, with some not included. The sample lists around 300,000 clones, 75% to 90% occurring once. The sequencing used peripheral blood, collected in a trial of Ad26.COV2.S vaccine versus placebo. The receptors were sampled from a person between 18 and 60 years old who received the Ad26.COV2.S COVID-19 vaccine or a placebo.

The rearrangement links TRBV19 to TRBJ1-4, with D perhaps matching TRBD1 (6 bases). Between the trimmed V and J ends, which lost 3 bases and 8 bases, there was a span of 16 bases. Looked up from germline, CDR1 is LNHDA and CDR2 is SQIVND (reference sequence). The CDR3 length is 15 residues. The CDR3 is CASSIGRDIGEKLFF. The CDR3 DNA reads as TGTGCCAGTAGTATCGGCCGGGACATCGGGGAAAAACTGTTTTTT.

The chain combines TRBV5-6 with TRBJ1-1; possible D gene TRBD1, 5 bases. The CDR3 runs to 17 residues. Trimming pared 3 bases from V and 0 bases from J, leaving 18 bases between. Germline CDR1 reads SGHDT; CDR2 reads YYEEEE. CDR3 DNA: TGTGCCAGCAGCTCGTTTGGCAGGGAAACCCTGAACACTGAAGCTTTCTTT. Its protein is CASSSFGRETLNTEAFF.

The rearrangement uses TRBV7-2 and TRBJ2-7; D gene unclear. Germline values: CDR1 SGHTA, CDR2 FQGNSA. Between the trimmed V and J ends, which lost 5 bases and 1 base, there was a span of 12 bases. The CDR3 is 14 residues long. The CDR3 protein is CASSHPKGSYEQYF. CDR3 nucleotide sequence: TGTGCCAGCAGCCATCCAAAAGGGTCCTACGAGCAGTACTTC.

This clone was seen only a few times. This CDR3 is also generated by other DNA sequences in the sample. V is TRBV18 and J is TRBJ2-5, with D possibly called TRBD1 or TRBD2 (5 bases each). The CDR3 is made up of 13 amino acids. Germline lookup yields CDR1 KGHSH and CDR2 LQKENI. The V gene lost 3 bases and the J gene lost 0 bases, with 5 bases spanning the gap. The CDR3 DNA follows: TGTGCCAGCTCACCGGGGGACCAAGAGACCCAGTACTTC. This sequence encodes CASSPGDQETQYF.

Notes on this clone: Other DNA sequences in this sample translate to the same CDR3. This chain links TRBV14 with TRBJ2-2; possibly TRBD2 for D (5 bases). The germline V gene encodes CDR1 SGHDN and CDR2 FVKESK. The CDR3 has 13 residues. V was clipped by 1 base and J by 6 bases, with 6 bases between them. CDR3: CASSQVRAGELFF. CDR3 coding DNA: TGTGCCAGCAGCCAAGTGAGGGCCGGGGAGCTGTTTTTT.

The V call is TRBV3-1 (or the pseudogene TRBV3-2), the J call TRBJ2-6, with TRBD1 as a possible D gene (6 bases). Per the germline V gene, CDR1 is LGHDT and CDR2 is YNNKEL (reference sequence). V was shortened by 3 bases and J by 15 bases, with 18 bases between the two germline ends. The CDR3 length is 14 residues. The CDR3 reads CASSQGGNRVDLTF. The CDR3 DNA is TGTGCCAGCAGCCAGGGCGGAAACAGGGTAGACCTGACTTTC.

The chain joins TRBV29-1 to TRBJ1-1, with D tentatively TRBD1 (6 bases). The CDR3 spans 14 residues. Trimming pared 7 bases from V and 4 bases from J, leaving 19 bases between. CDR1 and CDR2 (germline): SQVTM, ANQGSEA. The DNA for the CDR3 is TGCAGCGCCTCAGGCGGGGGCTCTTTCACTGAAGCTTTCTTT. Translating gives CSASGGGSFTEAFF. The variable domain in full, completed from reference TRBV29-1 and TRBJ1-1, reads SAVISQKPSRDICQRGTSLTIQCQVDSQVTMMFWYRQQPGQSLTLIATANQGSEATYESGFVIDKFPISRPNLTFSTLTVSNMSPEDSSIYLCSASGGGSFTEAFFGQGTRLTVV.

This chain uses TRBV4-1 with TRBJ2-5, with a tentative D call TRBD2 (5 bases). The CDR3 is 16 amino acids. V lost 1 base to trimming and J lost 7 bases, with 19 bases between them. Germline CDR1 and CDR2: MGHRA and YSYEKL. The CDR3, as DNA: TGCGCCAGCAGCCAAGCCAATCTCGGAGGTTACGGGACCCAGTACTTC. Its translation is CASSQANLGGYGTQYF.

The chain recombines TRBV9 with TRBJ1-6; the D is unclear. CDR3 length: 16 amino acids. Germline lookup yields CDR1 SGDLS and CDR2 YYNGEE. Trimming pared 0 bases from V and 9 bases from J, leaving 16 bases between. DNA of the CDR3: TGTGCCAGCAGCGTAGCTGGCTCTCTAGAGGGTTCACCCCTCCACTTT. Amino acids: CASSVAGSLEGSPLHF.

CDR3 coding DNA: TGTGCCAGCAGCCGGGTCTCCAACACTGAAGCTTTCTTT. This codes for CASSRVSNTEAFF. The chain combines TRBV9 with TRBJ1-1, with D unresolved. The V end lost 4 bases, the J end lost 2 bases, and 9 bases lay between the germline ends. The germline V gene has CDR1 SGDLS and CDR2 YYNGEE. This CDR3 has 13 amino acids.

The chain employs TRBV27 and TRBJ1-2; 12 bases are a match to TRBD1. Germline CDR1 MNHEY, CDR2 SMNVEV (reference sequence). V trimming: 3 bases; J trimming: 8 bases; junction bases outside the gene matches: 7. The CDR3 totals 15 residues. The CDR3 nucleotides read TGTGCCAGCAGTTTTCGGGGGACAGGGGGCTGGGGCTACACCTTC. This encodes CASSFRGTGGWGYTF.

The chain is built from TRBV4-3 and TRBJ1-6, with D possibly being TRBD1 (5 bases). Germline-derived CDR1 and CDR2 are LGHNA and YSLEER. Between the trimmed V and J ends, which lost 3 bases and 0 bases, there was a span of 9 bases. The CDR3 covers 16 residues. Here the CDR3 reads CASSQDKSSYNSPLHF. As DNA, the CDR3 is TGCGCCAGCAGCCAGGACAAGAGCTCCTATAATTCACCCCTCCACTTT.